The TCR beta chain under discussion was sequenced for a study of cytomegalovirus exposure and HLA in healthy donors. Whole-study results and caveats: Analyses of presence/absence relied on an assumption of roughly uniform sequencing depth across donors.

Notes on this clone: The antigen remains undetermined.

The PCR had 60 Vbeta and 13 Jbeta primers. The table came from immunoSEQ multiplex PCR; TCRdb's copy has only in-frame clones and leaves some out. The sample contains about 130,000 clones, 70% to 80% of which appear only once. Sequencing was done on a sample of PBMCs. This clonotype was obtained from a man aged 40-55 years in good health and CMV-seropositive.

CDR3 protein: CASSLLVVAGAPPYEQYF. The CDR3 nucleotides are TGTGCCAGCAGCTTGCTTGTAGTAGCGGGGGCGCCTCCCTACGAGCAGTACTTC. The chain recombines TRBV5-4 with TRBJ2-7, with 9 bases identical to TRBD2. CDR1 and CDR2 (germline): SGHNT, YYREEE (reference sequence). V lost 1 base, J lost 2 bases, and 13 bases stayed unmatched. CDR3 size: 18 residues.